This T cell receptor beta chain was recovered during a study of T-cell reconstitution after alpha-beta-depleted transplantation in children. Study conclusions and caveats: Diversity and T-cell counts at one year after transplant derived mostly from new T cells. Day-60 TCRbeta diversity that was high in some patients was derived from surviving recipient T cells and thymic progenitors.

The length of the CDR3 is 14 residues. Trimming shortened V by 7 bases and J by 1 base, and 12 bases separated the two germline ends. CDR1 is SNHLY, CDR2 FYNNEI, per germline. The TCRbeta library incorporated unique molecular identifiers. Via MiXCR, TCRdb re-called the PCR reads, giving one row per CDR3 protein. Here the sample spans 150,000 to 250,000 distinct CDR3 sequences, about 6% being singletons. A few counts support this clonotype. What it recognizes is unknown. V usage is TRBV2 and J usage is TRBJ2-3; a weak D match, TRBD1 (5 bases). This clonotype was sampled from a girl less than two years old with combined immunodeficiency, due to receive a stem cell transplant. The material sequenced was PBMCs, taken before TCRalphabeta/CD19-depleted stem cell transplant. This chain's CDR3 is CASTTMTGTDTQYF. CDR3 sequence (DNA): TGTGCCAGCACCACCATGACAGGCACAGATACGCAGTATTTT.